Below, 24 T cell receptor beta chains from the same sample are listed, as sequenced in a study of T cell responses to AZD1222 COVID-19 vaccine. Method: immunoSEQ multiplex PCR; TCRdb's copy keeps in-frame clones and lacks some. Of approximately 100,000 clones in the sample, approximately 87% were seen once. Sequencing was performed on peripheral blood, taken on day 0 of AZD1222 vaccination. All receptors derive from an adult in good health.

V usage is TRBV7-2 and J usage is TRBJ1-2; TRBD1 matches 8 bases. Germline CDR1 reads SGHTA; CDR2 reads FQGNSA. Losses at the gene ends were 5 bases for V and 4 bases for J; bases not matched to a gene: 6. The CDR3 runs 14 residues. CDR3 DNA: TGTGCCAGCAGCCTTAATACAGGGGGCTATGGCTACACCTTC. This gives the protein CASSLNTGGYGYTF.

This clone was observed once. The chain is built from TRBV27 and TRBJ1-5; 10 positions match TRBD1. This CDR3 has 16 amino acids. Unmatched junction bases numbered 3, after V lost 1 base and J lost 3 bases. Per germline, CDR1 MNHEY and CDR2 SMNVEV (reference sequence). CDR3 sequence: CASSLLGQGNNQPQHF. DNA for the CDR3: TGTGCCAGCAGTTTATTGGGACAGGGGAACAATCAGCCCCAGCATTTT.

The chain carries TRBV4-3 and TRBJ1-5; unclear D gene. Germline V lookup: CDR1 LGHNA, CDR2 YSLEER. The V and J ends lost 4 bases and 5 bases respectively, with 9 bases between them. This CDR3 contains 13 residues. CDR3 amino acids: CASSRRTDQPQHF. DNA for the CDR3: TGCGCCAGCAGCCGGAGGACCGATCAGCCCCAGCATTTT.

V usage is TRBV6-5 and J usage is TRBJ1-5; the D is unclear. Germline V gives CDR1 MNHEY, CDR2 SVGAGI. The CDR3 is made up of 15 amino acids. V lost 1 base and J lost 0, with 7 bases in between. The CDR3 protein is CASSYYGYSNQPQHF. The CDR3 nucleotides read TGTGCCAGCAGTTACTACGGATATAGCAATCAGCCCCAGCATTTT.

J is TRBJ1-1 and V is TRBV7-2; D is unresolved. Trimming removed 4 bases from V and 7 bases from J, with 10 bases in between. The CDR3 is made up of 12 amino acids. From germline, CDR1 is SGHTA and CDR2 FQGNSA. CDR3 sequence reads: CASSWSGSEAFF. DNA for the CDR3: TGTGCCAGCAGCTGGTCGGGGAGTGAAGCTTTCTTT.

This chain links TRBV15 with TRBJ2-3, with unresolved D. The CDR3 totals 15 residues. The V gene's germline CDR1 is LNHNV and CDR2 YYDKDF (reference sequence). V shed 3 bases and J shed 0 bases, with 10 bases lying between them. CDR3 sequence reads: CATSSNPSSTDTQYF. CDR3 nucleotide sequence: TGTGCCACCAGCAGTAACCCTTCTAGCACAGATACGCAGTATTTT.

The chain recombines TRBV7-9 with TRBJ1-3, with no clear D. V lost 5 bases and J 0 bases, leaving 14 bases between the germline ends. The germline gives CDR1 SEHNR, CDR2 FQNEAQ (reference sequence). The CDR3 sequence is 16 residues long. CDR3 protein: CASSTRNYDSGNTIYF. The CDR3 DNA reads as TGTGCCAGCAGCACAAGGAACTACGACTCTGGAAACACCATATATTTT.

This clone is a singleton in its sample. The rearrangement uses TRBV10-3 and TRBJ2-5; D is uncertain. There are 11 residues in the CDR3. Germline assignment: CDR1 ENHRY and CDR2 SYGVKD. V was cut by 2 bases and J by 5 bases, with 3 bases left in between. The CDR3 DNA follows: TGTGCCATCAGTGAGAGGGAGACCCAGTACTTC. Its translation: CAISERETQYF.

This chain connects TRBV7-2 to TRBJ2-3; D is uncertain. This CDR3 has 13 amino acids. Trimming shortened V by 2 bases and J by 8 bases, and 11 bases separated the two germline ends. CDR1 is SGHTA and CDR2 is FQGNSA in the germline V gene. The CDR3 loop is CASSLYPLGTQYF. The DNA for the CDR3 is TGTGCCAGCAGCTTATACCCTTTAGGTACGCAGTATTTT.

The rearrangement uses TRBV29-1 and TRBJ1-1; TRBD1 matches 8 bases. V gave up 6 bases and J gave up 0 bases; unmatched junction bases: 12. Germline assignment: CDR1 SQVTM and CDR2 ANQGSEA. This CDR3 comprises 16 residues. CDR3 loop: CSVAQGAPGMNTEAFF. The CDR3 nucleotides read TGCAGCGTAGCCCAGGGGGCGCCAGGGATGAACACTGAAGCTTTCTTT.

The table lists this clone with a count of one. The V gene is TRBV5-1, the J gene TRBJ2-1, with 9 bases fitting TRBD2. This CDR3 has 15 amino acids. Germline CDR1 is SGHRS and CDR2 is YFSETQ. After removal of 0 bases from V and 4 bases from J, the junction contained 2 bases not matched to a gene. CDR3 residues: CASSLGLAVYNEQFF. CDR3 bases: TGCGCCAGCAGCTTGGGACTAGCGGTTTACAATGAGCAGTTCTTC.

In nucleotides, the CDR3 is TGTGCCAGCAGGACCTTAGGGGGGGGTTTCTATGGCTACACCTTC. Translating it yields CASRTLGGGFYGYTF. This sequence joins TRBV2 and TRBJ1-2; D perhaps matches TRBD1 (6 bases). There are 15 residues in the CDR3. Germline assignment: CDR1 SNHLY and CDR2 FYNNEI. V lost 6 bases and J 4 bases, leaving 18 bases between the germline ends.

This sequence joins TRBV5-4 and TRBJ2-6, with 7 bases lining up with TRBD1. V lost 2 bases and J lost 2; bases outside the gene matches: 4. Germline V gene data show CDR1 as SGHNT and CDR2 as YYREEE (reference sequence). This CDR3 has 16 amino acids. The DNA of the CDR3 is TGTGCCAGCAGCTTAAGACAGGGAGCTGGGGCCAACGTCCTGACTTTC. Translation gives CASSLRQGAGANVLTF.

This clone was observed a handful of times. The chain combines TRBV6-6 with TRBJ2-7; D call uncertain. CDR3 length: 13 amino acids. V was pared by 0 bases and J by 4 bases, with 7 bases between. The germline V gene has CDR1 MNHNY and CDR2 SVGAGI (reference sequence). The CDR3 DNA reads as TGTGCCAGCAGTTACTCGTTCGGGTACGAGCAGTACTTC. It is translated as CASSYSFGYEQYF.

J is TRBJ1-1 and V is TRBV7-3; TRBD1 is a possible D gene (5 bases). With 2 bases removed from V and 3 bases from J, the gap between germline ends came to 7 bases. The CDR3 is 13 amino acids. Germline lookup yields CDR1 SGHTA and CDR2 FQGTGA. CDR3 amino acids: CASSLQGDTEAFF. The CDR3 DNA follows: TGTGCCAGCAGCTTACAGGGAGACACTGAAGCTTTCTTT.

This clone was found once. CDR3 in amino acids: CASSLVGQGTQPQHF. CDR3 in DNA: TGTGCCAGCAGCTTAGTGGGACAGGGGACACAGCCCCAGCATTTT. This chain joins TRBV7-2 and TRBJ1-5; 10 positions match TRBD1. CDR3 length: 15 residues. With 1 base clipped from V and 7 bases from J, the junction kept 4 bases outside the gene matches. CDR1 is SGHTA and CDR2 is FQGNSA in the germline V gene.

The rearrangement links TRBV4-2 to TRBJ2-5; 10 bases align to TRBD2. CDR3 length: 16 amino acids. CDR1 LGHNA and CDR2 YNFKEQ come from the germline V gene. With V trimmed by 4 bases and J by 0 bases, 5 bases remained unmatched. The CDR3: CASSPRLAGYQETQYF. For the CDR3, the DNA is TGTGCCAGCAGCCCTCGACTAGCGGGCTACCAAGAGACCCAGTACTTC.

The chain links TRBV19 to TRBJ1-4, with a tentative D call TRBD1 (5 bases). The CDR3 extends over 17 amino acids. The V gene's germline CDR1 is LNHDA and CDR2 SQIVND (reference sequence). The V and J ends lost 5 bases and 1 base respectively, with 17 bases between them. CDR3 sequence: CASSSGTGVVTNEKLFF. The CDR3, as DNA: TGTGCCAGTAGTTCGGGGACCGGGGTTGTAACTAATGAAAAACTGTTTTTT. Using reference TRBV19 and TRBJ1-4 for the parts outside the CDR3, the full variable domain is DGGITQSPKYLFRKEGQNVTLSCEQNLNHDAMYWYRQDPGQGLRLIYYSQIVNDFQKGDIAEGYSVSREKKESFPLTVTSAQKNPTAFYLCASSSGTGVVTNEKLFFGSGTQLSVL.

The table lists this clone with a count of one. The J gene is TRBJ1-2, the V gene TRBV6-1; D might be TRBD1 (5 bases). The germline gives CDR1 MNHNS, CDR2 SASEGT. V dropped 3 bases and J dropped 4 bases, with 12 bases sitting between them. This CDR3 comprises 14 residues. The CDR3 protein is CASSDRVRSYGYTF. The CDR3 DNA sequence: TGTGCCAGCAGTGACAGGGTGCGGAGCTATGGCTACACCTTC.

This sequence joins TRBV6-6 and TRBJ1-5; D is uncertain. CDR1 and CDR2 (germline): MNHNY, SVGAGI (reference sequence). Trimming pared 2 bases from V and 0 bases from J, leaving 8 bases between. The CDR3 is 15 amino acids. The CDR3 spells CASSYRRDSNQPQHF. The CDR3 nucleotides read TGTGCCAGCAGTTACAGGAGAGATAGCAATCAGCCCCAGCATTTT.

The rearrangement uses TRBV3-1 (or the pseudogene TRBV3-2) and TRBJ1-6, with 7 bases aligning to TRBD1. Germline V gene sequence: CDR1 LGHDT, CDR2 YNNKEL (reference sequence). After removal of 4 bases from V and 6 bases from J, the junction contained 12 bases not matched to a gene. The CDR3 sequence is 17 residues long. The DNA of the CDR3 is TGTGCCAGCAGCCTAGTAACTAGGGGGACAGCTAATTCACCCCTCCACTTT. It translates to CASSLVTRGTANSPLHF.

The chain recombines TRBV6-5 with TRBJ2-1; 7 positions match TRBD2. J was trimmed by 8 bases and V by 6 bases; bases with no gene match: 13. The CDR3 length is 15 residues. Per the germline V gene, CDR1 is MNHEY and CDR2 is SVGAGI. The CDR3 loop reads CASSPGTTIRYEQFF. CDR3 in DNA: TGTGCCAGCAGCCCCGGGACTACCATTCGCTATGAGCAGTTCTTC.

This rearrangement joins TRBV6-5 to TRBJ1-6; D is perhaps TRBD1 (5 bases). Trimming pared 2 bases from V and 0 bases from J, leaving 8 bases between. This CDR3 is 16 amino acids long. In germline, CDR1 is MNHEY, CDR2 SVGAGI. CDR3 sequence: CASSYRGSSYNSPLHF. The CDR3 DNA reads as TGTGCCAGCAGTTACAGGGGTAGCTCCTATAATTCACCCCTCCACTTT.

The gene calls are TRBV19 and TRBJ2-2; tentative D call: TRBD1 (5 bases). The CDR3 runs to 12 residues. Trimming left V 4 bases short and J 8 bases short, with 8 bases between. CDR1 is LNHDA and CDR2 is SQIVND in the germline V gene (reference sequence). In nucleotides, the CDR3 is TGTGCCAGTAGTACAGGGCCGGGGGAGCTGTTTTTT. Translated, it gives CASSTGPGELFF.